A selection of T cell receptor beta chains follows, all from one sample in a study of blood T cell repertoires in COVID-19. Here immunoSEQ multiplex PCR was the method, and the copy in TCRdb shows in-frame clones only, minus some. Of more than 95,000 clones in the sample, about 77% were seen once. The sequenced sample consisted of peripheral blood. These receptors originate from a human donor in a cohort sampled during active COVID-19. The CDR3 runs from the conserved cysteine through the conserved F or W. The order of the fields is V gene, clone size, D gene, J gene, CDR3 DNA, CDR3 protein. D genes are given only for firm matches. A clone size is listed for some rows: how often the clone was seen (once, few, many), or a class if it is expanded.

TRBV6-5	.	TRBD1	TRBJ2-5	TGTGCCAGCAGCGAGGCAGGGGGCCGGGAGACCCAGTACTTC	CASSEAGGRETQYF
TRBV2	.	TRBD1	TRBJ2-1	TGTGCCAGCAGAGAACAGACAGGGCCCTACAATGAGCAGTTCTTC	CASREQTGPYNEQFF
TRBV28	.	.	TRBJ1-1	TGTGCCAGCAATCCAACAGGGACCCGGGACACTGAAGCTTTCTTT	CASNPTGTRDTEAFF
TRBV7-2	.	.	TRBJ1-4	TGTGCCAGCAGCTTAGGAGGCAGAGAAAAACTGTTTTTT	CASSLGGREKLFF
TRBV13	few	TRBD1	TRBJ2-1	TGTGCCAGGGGGACAGGGGTCGATGAGCAGTTCTTC	CARGTGVDEQFF
TRBV30	.	.	TRBJ1-6	TGTGCCTGGGTGGACAACTATAATTCACCCCTCCACTTT	CAWVDNYNSPLHF
TRBV5-1	.	.	TRBJ2-4	TGCGCCAGCAGCTCGGGGGACCGAAAAAACATTCAGTACTTC	CASSSGDRKNIQYF
TRBV28	.	TRBD1	TRBJ2-7	TGTGCCAGCGGAACAGGGGAGAACTACGAGCAGTACTTC	CASGTGENYEQYF
TRBV7-3	.	.	TRBJ1-6	TGTGCCAGCAGCTTAAATGGGGACAAGGACTCACCCCTCCACTTT	CASSLNGDKDSPLHF
TRBV6-1	.	.	TRBJ1-5	TGTGCCAGCAGTGAAGCGGTTATAGACAGTGATAGCAATCAGCCCCAGCATTTT	CASSEAVIDSDSNQPQHF
TRBV7-3	.	TRBD2	TRBJ2-1	TGTGCCAGCAGCTCTAGCGGGTCCTACAATGAGCAGTTCTTC	CASSSSGSYNEQFF
TRBV7-8	.	.	TRBJ1-1	TGTGCCAGCAGCTTAGAAGGGGCTGAAGCTTTCTTT	CASSLEGAEAFF